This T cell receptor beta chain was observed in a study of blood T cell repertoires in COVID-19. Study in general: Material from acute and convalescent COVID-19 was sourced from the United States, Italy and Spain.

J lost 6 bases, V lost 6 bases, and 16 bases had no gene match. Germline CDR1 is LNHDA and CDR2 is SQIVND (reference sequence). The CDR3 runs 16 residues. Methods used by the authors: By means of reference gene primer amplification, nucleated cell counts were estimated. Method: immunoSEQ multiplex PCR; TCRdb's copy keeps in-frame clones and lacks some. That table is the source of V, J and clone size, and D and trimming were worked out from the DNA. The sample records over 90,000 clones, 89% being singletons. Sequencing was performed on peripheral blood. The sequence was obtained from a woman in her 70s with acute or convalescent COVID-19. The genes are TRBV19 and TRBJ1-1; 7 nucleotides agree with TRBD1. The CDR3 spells CASRVIRNRGEPEAFF. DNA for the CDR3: TGTGCCAGTAGAGTTATCAGGAACAGGGGTGAGCCTGAAGCTTTCTTT.